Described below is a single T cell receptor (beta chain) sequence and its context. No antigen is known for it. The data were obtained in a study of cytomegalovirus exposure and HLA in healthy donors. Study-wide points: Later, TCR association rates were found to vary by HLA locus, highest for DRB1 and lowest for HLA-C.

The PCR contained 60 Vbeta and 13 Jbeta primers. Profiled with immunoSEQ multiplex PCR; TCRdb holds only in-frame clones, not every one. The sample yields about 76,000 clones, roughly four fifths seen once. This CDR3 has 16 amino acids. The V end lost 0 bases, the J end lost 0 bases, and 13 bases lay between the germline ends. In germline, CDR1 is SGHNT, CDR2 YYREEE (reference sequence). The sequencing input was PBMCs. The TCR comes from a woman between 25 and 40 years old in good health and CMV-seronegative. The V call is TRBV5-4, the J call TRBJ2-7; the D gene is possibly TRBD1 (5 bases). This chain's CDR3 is CASSLGGRAASYEQYF. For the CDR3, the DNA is TGTGCCAGCAGCTTGGGGGGCAGGGCCGCCTCCTACGAGCAGTACTTC.